These 29 T cell receptor beta chains originate from one sample sequenced in a study of post-analysis software for immune sequencing data (dated by TCRdb to about 2015). According to the study, the label for this sample's time point signals: second blood draw from one MS patient after hematopoietic stem cell transplantation. The method was PCR. This sample was sequenced with an Illumina HiSeq 2500. To reduce PCR and sequencing biases, unique molecular identifiers were incorporated into the TCR beta cDNA libraries. The raw public reads went through TCRdb reprocessing: fastp at Q25, MiXCR clone calling, in-frame beta chains kept. Duplicate CDR3 protein sequences are folded into a single record with the most common DNA and genes. Recorded for this sample are 150,000 to 200,000 distinct CDR3 sequences; 30% to 45% of them occurred a single time. Under 30% of the sample goes to the ten largest clones. The material was blood, obtained after autologous hematopoietic stem cell transplantation. These receptor sequences come from a girl aged 5-17 years with multiple sclerosis. Donor details come from another sample of the same person, matched by shared clones.

Comments on this clonotype: Relative to the germline gene, one junction end is altered; a read error may explain this. The rearrangement uses TRBV20-1 and TRBJ1-2; 7 nucleotides match TRBD1. The CDR3 extends over 13 amino acids. Germline CDR1 DFQATT, CDR2 SNEGSKA (reference sequence). DNA of the CDR3: TGCAGTGCTGGAGAAGGGGGCCGGAAGGGCTACACCTTC. This translates into CSAGEGGRKGYTF.

This clonotype was recorded many times. The CDR3 DNA follows: TGCAGCGTTGAGGGGGAAGTAGCGGGCTACGAGCAGTACTTC. Its protein product is CSVEGEVAGYEQYF. J is TRBJ2-7 and V is TRBV29-1; 7 bases line up with TRBD2. This CDR3 has 14 amino acids. V trimming: 3 bases; J trimming: 3 bases; junction bases outside the gene matches: 8. Germline V gene lookup returns CDR1 SQVTM and CDR2 ANQGSEA.

V gene TRBV7-2 combines with J gene TRBJ2-5; tentative D call: TRBD1 (5 bases). V lost 2 bases and J 5 bases, leaving 12 bases between the germline ends. CDR3 length: 14 residues. Germline assignment: CDR1 SGHTA and CDR2 FQGNSA. CDR3: CASSLWGEVETQYF. The CDR3 DNA reads as TGTGCCAGCAGCTTATGGGGCGAGGTGGAGACCCAGTACTTC.

V is TRBV7-9 and J is TRBJ2-7; 9 bases are shared with TRBD2. Per the germline V gene, CDR1 is SEHNR and CDR2 is FQNEAQ (reference sequence). V was pared by 1 base and J by 3 bases, with 13 bases of the junction left unmatched. The CDR3 is made up of 18 amino acids. The CDR3 nucleotides are TGTGCCAGCAGCTTAGGATCGGGTCGTGGTAGCGGGAGCTACGAGCAGTACTTC. Translation gives CASSLGSGRGSGSYEQYF. The full variable domain, in which reference TRBV7-9 and TRBJ2-7 provide the parts outside the CDR3, is DTGVSQNPRHKITKRGQNVTFRCDPISEHNRLYWYRQTLGQGPEFLTYFQNEAQLEKSRLLSDRFSAERPKGSFSTLEIQRTEQGDSAMYLCASSLGSGRGSGSYEQYFGPGTRLTVT.

This clonotype was seen more than once but under ten times. The V call is TRBV5-5, the J call TRBJ2-7; no reliable D call. Germline values: CDR1 SGHKS, CDR2 YYEKEE (reference sequence). The CDR3 extends over 16 amino acids. V was cut by 4 bases and J by 2 bases, with 19 bases left in between. CDR3 DNA: TGTGCCAGCAGCCCCTTCCTTGCTTCCGCCCCCTACGAGCAGTACTTC. This gives the protein CASSPFLASAPYEQYF. Full variable domain (missing parts from reference TRBV5-5 and TRBJ2-7): DAGVTQSPTHLIKTRGQQVTLRCSPISGHKSVSWYQQVLGQGPQFIFQYYEKEERGRGNFPDRFSARQFPNYSSELNVNALLLGDSALYLCASSPFLASAPYEQYFGPGTRLTVT.

The rearrangement uses TRBV28 and TRBJ2-7; 7 nucleotides agree with TRBD1. The CDR3 is 14 amino acids. V trimming: 6 bases; J trimming: 2 bases; junction bases outside the gene matches: 7. CDR1 and CDR2 from the germline V gene are MDHEN and SYDVKM. The CDR3 loop is CASRLDRVPYEQYF. For the CDR3, the DNA is TGTGCCAGCAGACTAGACAGGGTGCCCTACGAGCAGTACTTC.

The chain has TRBV4-3 and TRBJ1-1, with D tentatively TRBD1 (6 bases). Germline CDR1 and CDR2: LGHNA and YSLEER. This CDR3 has 13 residues. The germline V and J ends were trimmed by 4 bases and 5 bases, with 11 bases remaining between them. The CDR3 protein is CASSPGQRTEAFF. For the CDR3, the DNA is TGCGCCAGCAGCCCAGGACAGCGAACTGAAGCTTTCTTT.

This clonotype was counted at least ten times. The CDR3: CATLRGLLPPYEQYF. Written as DNA, the CDR3 is TGTGCCACTCTTAGGGGGCTCCTTCCTCCCTACGAGCAGTACTTC. The V and J genes are TRBV10-3 and TRBJ2-7, with 7 bases identical to TRBD1. The CDR3 runs to 15 residues. Germline CDR1 reads ENHRY; CDR2 reads SYGVKD. J lost 2 bases, V lost 10 bases, and 14 bases had no gene match.

As concerns this clonotype: A much more abundant neighbour one base away suggests this may be a read error. This chain connects TRBV29-1 to TRBJ2-1, with D uncertain. Germline V gives CDR1 SQVTM, CDR2 ANQGSEA. V lost 7 bases and J 11 bases, leaving 18 bases between the germline ends. CDR3 length: 12 residues. The CDR3 nucleotides read TGCAGCGGGCCCTCGACGGAGCTGAAGCAGTTCTTC. Its translation is CSGPSTELKQFF.

This clonotype was observed a handful of times. This chain joins TRBV5-4 and TRBJ2-3, with D possibly TRBD1 on 5 matching bases. The V gene lost 2 bases and the J gene lost 4 bases, with 11 bases spanning the gap. Germline assignment: CDR1 SGHNT and CDR2 YYREEE (reference sequence). CDR3 length: 14 amino acids. The chain's CDR3 is CASSFQGIADTQYF. The CDR3, as DNA: TGTGCCAGCAGCTTTCAGGGTATCGCAGATACGCAGTATTTT.

The chain combines TRBV3-1 with TRBJ1-5; 9 nucleotides match TRBD1. The CDR3 loop spans 16 amino acids. CDR1 and CDR2 (germline): LGHDT, YNNKEL (reference sequence). V dropped 0 bases and J dropped 6; count of bases not matched to a gene: 6. The CDR3 sequence: CASSQDSGQGGQPQHF. Written as DNA, the CDR3 is TGTGCCAGCAGCCAAGATTCGGGACAGGGAGGTCAGCCCCAGCATTTT.

The rearrangement links TRBV5-4 to TRBJ2-4, with 10 bases identical to TRBD2. The germline V gene encodes CDR1 SGHNT and CDR2 YYREEE (reference sequence). The V segment lost 0 bases and the J segment 0 bases; nucleotides outside the gene matches: 0. The CDR3 totals 16 residues. The DNA for the CDR3 is TGTGCCAGCAGCTTGGGACTAGCGGGAGCCAAAAACATTCAGTACTTC. This encodes CASSLGLAGAKNIQYF.

This clonotype was seen a few times. The chain links TRBV7-2 to TRBJ1-2; 7 bases are shared with TRBD1. This CDR3 spans 14 amino acids. V dropped 1 base and J dropped 8; count of bases not matched to a gene: 7. From germline, CDR1 is SGHTA and CDR2 FQGNSA. The CDR3 coding sequence is TGTGCCAGCAGCTTAGTTGCGGACAGGTCCGGCTACACCTTC. Its translation is CASSLVADRSGYTF.

The chain uses TRBV5-1 and TRBJ2-7, with 8 bases identical to TRBD1. Trimming at V came to 5 bases and at J to 1 base, leaving 8 bases not matched to a gene. The germline gives CDR1 SGHRS, CDR2 YFSETQ. The CDR3 runs to 15 residues. The CDR3 DNA reads TGCGCCAGCAGTATCGACAGGGGTGGTTCCTACGAGCAGTACTTC. It specifies CASSIDRGGSYEQYF.

This clonotype was detected only a few times. The chain combines TRBV3-1 with TRBJ1-2; D remains unclear. CDR1 LGHDT and CDR2 YNNKEL come from the germline V gene (reference sequence). With 4 bases removed from V and 6 bases from J, the gap between germline ends came to 12 bases. The CDR3 spans 13 residues. The CDR3 here is CASSRDHGHGYTF. The DNA of the CDR3 is TGTGCCAGCAGCCGCGACCACGGCCATGGCTACACCTTC.

This clonotype has a handful of counts. The V call is TRBV9, the J call TRBJ1-2; D remains unclear. Germline-derived CDR1 and CDR2 are SGDLS and YYNGEE. The CDR3 spans 13 residues. Trimming took off 4 bases at V and 8 bases at J, with 15 bases between the two ends. This CDR3 is CASSPGDLGGYTF. CDR3 in DNA: TGTGCCAGCAGCCCCGGGGATCTTGGGGGCTACACCTTC.

V usage is TRBV13 and J usage is TRBJ2-1; 7 nucleotides line up with TRBD2. Trimming at V came to 1 base and at J to 1 base, leaving 4 bases not matched to a gene. From germline, CDR1 is PRHDT and CDR2 FYEKMQ (reference sequence). This CDR3 has 16 amino acids. This CDR3 is CASSLAASGSYNEQFF. The CDR3 nucleotides are TGTGCCAGCAGCTTAGCGGCTAGCGGATCCTACAATGAGCAGTTCTTC.

This clonotype was counted only a few times. J is TRBJ2-1 and V is TRBV7-6, with 8 bases that match TRBD2. The germline gives CDR1 SGHVS, CDR2 FNYEAQ. CDR3 size: 17 residues. J gave up 0 bases and V 5 bases, and 9 bases lay outside the gene matches. The CDR3 coding sequence is TGTGCCAGCAGCCCTCTGAAGCGGGAGAGCTCCTACAATGAGCAGTTCTTC. This translates into CASSPLKRESSYNEQFF.

In DNA form, the CDR3 reads TGTGCCAGCAGCTTAGAAGTAACAGGCATGAACACTGAAGCTTTCTTT. Translation: CASSLEVTGMNTEAFF. The gene calls are TRBV7-6 and TRBJ1-1, with D possibly matching TRBD1 (5 bases). Germline assignment: CDR1 SGHVS and CDR2 FNYEAQ. Between the trimmed V and J ends, which lost 1 base and 0 bases, there was a span of 12 bases. The CDR3 runs to 16 residues.

The genes are TRBV12-3 or TRBV12-4 and TRBJ2-7; D is possibly TRBD1 or TRBD2 (5 bases each). Trimming cost V 7 bases and J 4 bases, with 17 bases left between them. The CDR3 totals 14 residues. This CDR3 reads CASTLGQGPYEQYF. Here the CDR3 DNA reads TGTGCCAGCACCTTGGGTCAGGGACCTTACGAGCAGTACTTC.

This chain connects TRBV28 to TRBJ2-7; weak D call: TRBD2 (6 bases). Germline CDR1 and CDR2: MDHEN and SYDVKM. This CDR3 region has 13 residues. Trimming removed 6 bases at V and 12 bases at J, with 21 bases between. CDR3 nucleotides: TGTGCCAGCAGCCAACACGGAGGGTGGGCTCCGTACTTC. It translates to CASSQHGGWAPYF.

This clonotype was detected a few times. This chain joins TRBV5-1 and TRBJ1-1; D is unclear. The germline V and J ends were trimmed by 1 base and 8 bases, with 12 bases remaining between them. The CDR3 has 13 amino acids. CDR1 and CDR2 from the germline V gene are SGHRS and YFSETQ. The CDR3 bases are TGCGCCAGCAGCTTGTCCCCTTCATACGAAGCTTTCTTT. Residues: CASSLSPSYEAFF.

This clonotype was observed many times. The chain couples TRBV6-5 to TRBJ2-5, with D perhaps being TRBD1 or TRBD2 (6 bases each). The CDR3 is 14 residues long. Trimming took 2 bases from V and 2 from J, leaving 9 bases between them. Germline lookup yields CDR1 MNHEY and CDR2 SVGAGI. The CDR3 loop reads CASSYRGRQETQYF. CDR3 nucleotide sequence: TGTGCCAGCAGTTACCGGGGGCGACAAGAGACCCAGTACTTC.

This clonotype was counted ten times or more. V is TRBV24-1 and J is TRBJ2-1, with 12 nucleotides matching TRBD2. The germline V gene has CDR1 KGHDR and CDR2 SFDVKD. J lost 0 bases, V lost 4 bases, and 3 bases had no gene match. The CDR3 is made up of 17 amino acids. The CDR3 protein is CATSDPTSGSSYNEQFF. The CDR3, as DNA: TGTGCCACCAGTGACCCGACTAGCGGGAGCTCCTACAATGAGCAGTTCTTC.

The V gene is TRBV25-1, the J gene TRBJ1-1; D is unresolved. V gave up 4 bases and J gave up 0 bases, with 9 bases separating them. CDR1 is MGHDK, CDR2 SYGVNS, per germline. The length of the CDR3 is 14 residues. The CDR3 spells CASSGGLMNTEAFF. CDR3 in DNA: TGTGCCAGCAGTGGAGGGCTTATGAACACTGAAGCTTTCTTT.

The CDR3 loop is CASNPGGLNQPQHF. The CDR3 bases are TGTGCCAGCAATCCAGGGGGCTTAAATCAGCCCCAGCATTTT. The chain combines TRBV28 with TRBJ1-5, with 8 bases that match TRBD1. This CDR3 has 14 amino acids. Germline V lookup: CDR1 MDHEN, CDR2 SYDVKM. Unmatched junction bases numbered 6, after V lost 7 bases and J lost 4 bases.

This clonotype was seen more than once but under ten times. The chain employs TRBV28 and TRBJ1-2, with a weak D call TRBD1 (6 bases). Trimming cost V 3 bases and J 5 bases, with 13 bases left between them. The CDR3 has 14 amino acids. Germline V gene sequence: CDR1 MDHEN, CDR2 SYDVKM. CDR3 sequence reads: CASSFYGQGYGYTF. For the CDR3, the DNA is TGTGCCAGCAGTTTCTATGGTCAGGGGTATGGCTACACCTTC.

This clonotype occurred a few times. V gene TRBV12-3 or TRBV12-4 combines with J gene TRBJ2-5, with 11 bases matching TRBD2. This CDR3 has 18 amino acids. Unmatched junction bases numbered 13, after V lost 5 bases and J lost 2 bases. The chain's CDR3 is CASSITSGSDPTQETQYF. Here the CDR3 DNA reads TGTGCCAGCAGTATCACTAGCGGGAGCGACCCTACTCAAGAGACCCAGTACTTC.

This clonotype was counted only a few times. J is TRBJ1-4 and V is TRBV5-1; 9 bases map to TRBD1. This CDR3 has 16 amino acids. Per the germline V gene, CDR1 is SGHRS and CDR2 is YFSETQ. Trimming took 3 bases from V and 4 from J; bases not matched to a gene: 7. The CDR3 sequence is CASSSYRGHGNEKLFF. DNA for the CDR3: TGCGCCAGCAGCTCTTACAGGGGGCATGGTAATGAAAAACTGTTTTTT.